This TCR beta chain was sequenced in a study of metastatic and nonmetastatic thyroid tumors. Study at large: Repertoires from malignant and benign thyroid patients were compared across blood and tumor or nodule tissue. Study results and limitations: It was reported that TCR beta diversity was significantly higher in malignant thyroid tumors than benign nodules, in blood and tumor.

Looked up from germline, CDR1 is MNHEY and CDR2 is SVGEGT. V was cut by 6 bases and J by 8 bases, with 11 bases left in between. There are 12 residues in the CDR3. This clone came up a few times. What it binds is unknown. Original data processing: Clinicopathological groups supplied CDR3 differences that were used to build a distant-metastasis classifier for papillary thyroid cancer. MiXCR re-clonotyped the PCR reads for TCRdb. Clone size and V and J calls follow TCRdb, not the original study. The sample yields about 20,000 clones, over 20% seen once. Not a single patient had been given any form of treatment at any point before undergoing thyroid surgery.

The chain combines TRBV6-2 or TRBV6-3 with TRBJ2-1; D is ambiguous. Specimen: tumor tissue. The receptor's source is a male donor with papillary thyroid cancer or a benign thyroid nodule (not recorded which). Some clones in this sample may be carry-over from other donors' samples. The CDR3 protein is CASSPFGYEQFF. CDR3 nucleotides: TGTGCCAGCAGCCCGTTCGGCTATGAGCAGTTCTTC.